Below, 8 T cell receptor beta chains from the same sample are listed, as sequenced in a study of blood T cell repertoires in COVID-19. Produced via immunoSEQ multiplex PCR; TCRdb's table is partial and in-frame only. This repertoire shows about 210,000 clones, more than 65% found once; its top ten account for around 2%. Material: peripheral blood. Every receptor here comes from a man aged 35 to 55 who had recovered from COVID-19.

The V call is TRBV3-1 (or the pseudogene TRBV3-2), the J call TRBJ2-7; TRBD2 aligns across 9 bases. There are 14 residues in the CDR3. V lost 3 bases and J lost 5; bases outside the gene matches: 5. Per the germline V gene, CDR1 is LGHDT and CDR2 is YNNKEL (reference sequence). The CDR3 DNA reads TGTGCCAGCAGCCAGTACGGACTAGCGAACGAGCAGTACTTC. This encodes CASSQYGLANEQYF.

This chain joins TRBV2 and TRBJ1-2; D not resolved. The CDR3 contains 12 residues. Deletions cut 8 bases from V and 2 bases from J, with 9 bases between. Germline CDR1 reads SNHLY; CDR2 reads FYNNEI. The CDR3 DNA reads as TGTGCCAGCTTAGAGAGCAACTATGGCTACACCTTC. It is translated as CASLESNYGYTF.

This clone has just a few counts. This chain uses TRBV6-5 with TRBJ1-1; tentative D call: TRBD1 (5 bases). V was clipped by 6 bases and J by 1 base, with 9 bases between them. Germline CDR1 reads MNHEY; CDR2 reads SVGAGI. This CDR3 is built from 13 residues. The CDR3 nucleotides read TGTGCCAGCAGGTTTGGACAGAACACTGAAGCTTTCTTT. Amino acid sequence: CASRFGQNTEAFF.

The chain has TRBV7-8 and TRBJ2-7; 8 nucleotides align to TRBD2. Germline CDR1 SGHVS, CDR2 FQNEAQ. There are 15 residues in the CDR3. Losses at the gene ends were 2 bases for V and 2 bases for J; bases not matched to a gene: 5. CDR3 sequence (DNA): TGTGCCAGCAGCTTATGGGCGGGGGGAACCTACGAGCAGTACTTC. It codes for CASSLWAGGTYEQYF.

This chain uses TRBV3-1 (or the pseudogene TRBV3-2) with TRBJ1-5; D is undetermined. The CDR3 length is 13 residues. Germline V CDR1 and CDR2: LGHDT, YNNKEL (reference sequence). Between the trimmed V and J ends, which lost 1 base and 5 bases, there was a span of 6 bases. CDR3 bases: TGTGCCAGCAGCCAAGGACTGTATCAGCCCCAGCATTTT. Translated, it gives CASSQGLYQPQHF.

The rearrangement joins TRBV12-3 or TRBV12-4 to TRBJ2-3, with 7 positions matching TRBD2. This CDR3 is built from 13 residues. Trimming at V came to 2 bases and at J to 6 bases, leaving 2 bases not matched to a gene. This chain's CDR3 is CASSLSGRDTQYF. In DNA, the CDR3 is TGTGCCAGCAGTTTATCCGGGAGGGATACGCAGTATTTT.

The rearrangement links TRBV10-3 to TRBJ2-1; 13 bases map to TRBD2. Per germline, CDR1 ENHRY and CDR2 SYGVKD. The trim removed 10 bases at V and 8 bases at J, leaving 8 bases unmatched. CDR3 length: 14 amino acids. CDR3 residues: CATSGLAGDHEQFF. As DNA, the CDR3 is TGTGCCACGAGCGGACTAGCGGGAGACCATGAGCAGTTCTTC.

The CDR3 DNA is TGTGCCAGCACCCCACGGGGGGGTGCCGGGGAGCTGTTTTTT. This translates into CASTPRGGAGELFF. The chain employs TRBV6-2 or TRBV6-3 and TRBJ2-2; 8 bases are shared with TRBD2. The germline V gene encodes CDR1 MNHEY and CDR2 SVGEGT. The V and J ends lost 7 bases and 6 bases, in that order; junction bases with no gene match: 7. The CDR3 length is 14 residues.